The 17 T cell receptor beta chains reported below all come from one sample, sequenced in a study of blood T cell repertoires in COVID-19. Method: immunoSEQ multiplex PCR; TCRdb's copy keeps in-frame clones and lacks some. The data hold 70,000 or so clones, with 75% observed a single time. The sequenced sample consisted of peripheral blood. Every receptor here comes from a man in his 70s with acute or convalescent COVID-19.

The rearrangement joins TRBV6-5 to TRBJ2-3; D gene ambiguous. There are 13 residues in the CDR3. The germline gives CDR1 MNHEY, CDR2 SVGAGI. The V gene lost 6 bases and the J gene lost 4 bases, with 11 bases spanning the gap. CDR3 in amino acids: CASRPRRADTQYF. CDR3 nucleotide sequence: TGTGCCAGCAGACCGCGACGGGCAGATACGCAGTATTTT.

This rearrangement joins TRBV9 to TRBJ2-5, with 7 positions matching TRBD2. The CDR3 runs to 15 residues. Germline V gene sequence: CDR1 SGDLS, CDR2 YYNGEE. V shed 0 bases, J shed 5 bases, and the junction held 7 bases outside the gene matches. CDR3 nucleotides: TGTGCCAGCAGCGTAGGGGGCGGGAGAGTTGAGACCCAGTACTTC. This encodes CASSVGGGRVETQYF.

This clone was recorded a few times. The chain uses TRBV6-6 and TRBJ2-1; 7 bases agree with TRBD2. The V and J ends lost 6 bases and 0 bases, in that order; junction bases with no gene match: 8. CDR1 MNHNY and CDR2 SVGAGI come from the germline V gene (reference sequence). This CDR3 is built from 16 residues. The CDR3 nucleotides are TGTGCCAGCAGCCGCCGGACTAGTACCTCCTACAATGAGCAGTTCTTC. This gives the protein CASSRRTSTSYNEQFF.

The sample holds a few counts of this clone. This chain connects TRBV24-1 to TRBJ2-4; D is perhaps TRBD2 (5 bases). The germline V gene encodes CDR1 KGHDR and CDR2 SFDVKD. Between the trimmed V and J ends, which lost 4 bases and 1 base, there was a span of 10 bases. The CDR3 runs to 15 residues. Here the CDR3 DNA reads TGTGCCACCAGTGACGGGGATTGGGCCAAAAACATTCAGTACTTC. Protein product: CATSDGDWAKNIQYF.

This clone was recorded once. V gene TRBV28 combines with J gene TRBJ2-7; D is unclear. The V gene lost 4 bases and the J gene lost 3 bases, with 19 bases spanning the gap. This CDR3 comprises 16 residues. The germline V gene has CDR1 MDHEN and CDR2 SYDVKM. The CDR3 DNA reads as TGTGCCAGCAGTTCCTGGTCGGAACTAAGGAACTACGAGCAGTACTTC. It is translated as CASSSWSELRNYEQYF.

This clone was counted a few times. J is TRBJ2-2 and V is TRBV9; possible D gene TRBD1, 6 bases. The CDR3 runs 15 residues. CDR1 is SGDLS, CDR2 YYNGEE, per germline. Between the trimmed V and J ends, which lost 3 bases and 0 bases, there was a span of 9 bases. The CDR3 protein is CASSARTANTGELFF. The CDR3 DNA is TGTGCCAGCAGCGCCAGGACAGCGAACACCGGGGAGCTGTTTTTT.

The chain combines TRBV2 with TRBJ2-3; 7 bases are a match to TRBD1. Germline CDR1 reads SNHLY; CDR2 reads FYNNEI. With 7 bases clipped from V and 1 base from J, the junction kept 8 bases outside the gene matches. The CDR3 length is 15 residues. CDR3 amino acids: CASTTGTGGTDTQYF. Written as DNA, the CDR3 is TGTGCCAGCACCACCGGAACAGGGGGCACAGATACGCAGTATTTT.

The V call is TRBV6-1, the J call TRBJ1-5; maybe TRBD1 (5 bases). CDR3 size: 14 residues. Germline-derived CDR1 and CDR2 are MNHNS and SASEGT. V lost 3 bases, J lost 8 bases, and 14 bases lay in between. The CDR3 loop is CASSEIQALKPQHF. The CDR3 DNA is TGTGCCAGCAGTGAGATACAGGCCTTGAAGCCCCAGCATTTT.

The chain carries TRBV7-9 and TRBJ2-2; the D gene is possibly TRBD1 (5 bases). The V gene lost 3 bases and the J gene lost 9 bases, with 17 bases spanning the gap. Germline V lookup: CDR1 SEHNR, CDR2 FQNEAQ (reference sequence). The CDR3 covers 15 residues. For the CDR3, the DNA is TGTGCCAGCAGCTTTACGACAGACTCCTCACGGGAGCTGTTTTTT. Translated, it gives CASSFTTDSSRELFF.

J is TRBJ2-2 and V is TRBV27; D possibly corresponds to TRBD1 (6 bases). The V and J ends lost 6 bases and 5 bases respectively, with 10 bases between them. Looked up from germline, CDR1 is MNHEY and CDR2 is SMNVEV (reference sequence). CDR3 length: 13 amino acids. The CDR3 nucleotides are TGTGCCAGCAGGCAAAGGGGGACCGGGGAGCTGTTTTTT. Amino acids: CASRQRGTGELFF.

This chain joins TRBV2 and TRBJ2-7; 10 nucleotides agree with TRBD1. Germline V gene data show CDR1 as SNHLY and CDR2 as FYNNEI. The V gene end was trimmed by 4 bases and the J gene end by 4 bases; junction bases not matched to a gene: 4. There are 14 residues in the CDR3. CDR3 sequence: CASSVDRGKYEQYF. In DNA, the CDR3 is TGTGCCAGCAGTGTGGACAGGGGGAAATACGAGCAGTACTTC.

This clone appeared a few times. This chain joins TRBV7-9 and TRBJ1-4, with 9 bases that match TRBD1. The CDR3 sequence is 15 residues long. Germline lookup yields CDR1 SEHNR and CDR2 FQNEAQ (reference sequence). Trimming took 0 bases from V and 8 from J; bases not matched to a gene: 4. CDR3 amino acids: CASSLAGTGNEKLFF. For the CDR3, the DNA is TGTGCCAGCAGCTTAGCGGGGACAGGGAACGAAAAACTGTTTTTT.

In this sample, this clone turned up once. The chain recombines TRBV28 with TRBJ2-3, with D perhaps TRBD2 (6 bases). This CDR3 region has 14 residues. V was trimmed by 4 bases and J by 2 bases, leaving 10 bases between them. CDR1 and CDR2 (germline): MDHEN, SYDVKM. CDR3 region: CASSSRRATDTQYF. DNA for the CDR3: TGTGCCAGCAGTTCCCGGAGGGCCACAGATACGCAGTATTTT.

V usage is TRBV27 and J usage is TRBJ2-2, with a weak D call TRBD1 (5 bases). Trimming cost V 5 bases and J 1 base, with 14 bases left between them. The CDR3 totals 16 residues. Germline loops: CDR1 MNHEY, CDR2 SMNVEV (reference sequence). Here the CDR3 reads CASSASGRRNTGELFF. The DNA of the CDR3 is TGTGCCAGCAGTGCCTCAGGGCGGCGGAACACCGGGGAGCTGTTTTTT.

This clone showed up just once. The chain is built from TRBV5-4 and TRBJ2-1; TRBD2 agrees at 14 bases. The CDR3 has 15 amino acids. Germline V gives CDR1 SGHNT, CDR2 YYREEE (reference sequence). Germline trimming cut 5 bases from V and 8 bases from J; bases unmatched to any gene: 6. CDR3 sequence reads: CASSSTSGRAYEQFF. Written as DNA, the CDR3 is TGTGCCAGCAGTTCGACTAGCGGGAGGGCGTATGAGCAGTTCTTC. Supplemented by reference TRBV5-4 and TRBJ2-1, the full variable domain reads ETGVTQSPTHLIKTRGQQVTLRCSSQSGHNTVSWYQQALGQGPQFIFQYYREEENGRGNFPPRFSGLQFPNYSSELNVNALELDDSALYLCASSSTSGRAYEQFFGPGTRLTVL.

The genes are TRBV10-3 and TRBJ2-3; D not resolved. This CDR3 has 13 amino acids. Trimming took off 6 bases at V and 0 bases at J, with 7 bases between the two ends. Germline V lookup: CDR1 ENHRY, CDR2 SYGVKD. DNA of the CDR3: TGTGCCATCAGGGTAGTGAGCACAGATACGCAGTATTTT. As protein: CAIRVVSTDTQYF.

This clone appeared once. The CDR3 DNA follows: TGTGCCACCAGTGATCTGGGACAGGGGTTCACAGATACGCAGTATTTT. It specifies CATSDLGQGFTDTQYF. The chain links TRBV24-1 to TRBJ2-3; 10 nucleotides line up with TRBD1. V lost 3 bases, J lost 2 bases, and 4 bases stayed unmatched. Germline lookup yields CDR1 KGHDR and CDR2 SFDVKD. CDR3 size: 16 residues.